A selection of T cell receptor beta chains follows, all from one sample in a study of cytomegalovirus exposure and HLA in healthy donors. Using immunoSEQ multiplex PCR, the repertoire was profiled, and TCRdb retains in-frame clones only, with some absent. This table holds around 170,000 clones, roughly three quarters found once. The sample taken for sequencing was PBMCs. These receptor sequences come from a woman aged 30 to 39 in good health and CMV-seropositive. The CDR3 runs from the conserved cysteine through the conserved F or W. A D gene is named only where the DNA matches it firmly. Some rows mark clone size as missing; the rest say once, few, many or name a class of expanded clone.

d_call: .; j_call: TRBJ1-3; v_call: TRBV7-2; clone_size: .; cdr3_aa: CASSLRPPRAGNTIYF; cdr3_nt: TGTGCCAGCAGCTTACGCCCCCCCAGGGCTGGAAACACCATATATTTT
d_call: TRBD2; j_call: TRBJ2-3; v_call: TRBV9; clone_size: .; cdr3_aa: CASSEPSGGARNTQYF; cdr3_nt: TGTGCCAGCAGCGAACCTAGCGGGGGGGCGAGGAATACGCAGTATTTT
d_call: TRBD2; j_call: TRBJ2-3; v_call: TRBV7-2; clone_size: .; cdr3_aa: CASSPVAGGTDTQYF; cdr3_nt: TGTGCCAGCAGCCCTGTAGCGGGGGGAACAGATACGCAGTATTTT
d_call: TRBD2; j_call: TRBJ2-2; v_call: TRBV6-1; clone_size: .; cdr3_aa: CAGESGGAVGGELFF; cdr3_nt: TGTGCCGGTGAAAGCGGGGGGGCGGTTGGCGGGGAGCTGTTTTTT
d_call: TRBD2; j_call: TRBJ2-4; v_call: TRBV28; clone_size: .; cdr3_aa: CASRGLDKNSQYF; cdr3_nt: TGTGCCAGCAGGGGACTAGACAAAAACAGTCAGTACTTC
d_call: TRBD2; j_call: TRBJ2-5; v_call: TRBV6-6; clone_size: .; cdr3_aa: CASSFFPAGGKETQYF; cdr3_nt: TGTGCCAGCAGTTTTTTTCCAGCGGGGGGGAAAGAGACCCAGTACTTC
d_call: TRBD2; j_call: TRBJ2-5; v_call: TRBV14; clone_size: few; cdr3_aa: CASNPAGGPSETQYF; cdr3_nt: TGTGCCAGCAACCCAGCGGGGGGGCCTTCAGAGACCCAGTACTTC
d_call: .; j_call: TRBJ1-2; v_call: TRBV28; clone_size: .; cdr3_aa: CASSLDSNYGYTF; cdr3_nt: TGTGCCAGCAGTTTGGACTCGAACTATGGCTACACCTTC
d_call: TRBD1; j_call: TRBJ1-2; v_call: TRBV27; clone_size: .; cdr3_aa: CASSLSGQGLNYGYTF; cdr3_nt: TGTGCCAGCAGTTTATCGGGACAGGGACTTAACTATGGCTACACCTTC
d_call: .; j_call: TRBJ1-1; v_call: TRBV6-5; clone_size: .; cdr3_aa: CASSLIQGNTEAFF; cdr3_nt: TGTGCCAGCAGTTTAATACAGGGAAACACTGAAGCTTTCTTT
d_call: TRBD1; j_call: TRBJ2-1; v_call: TRBV6-5; clone_size: .; cdr3_aa: CASSYKGQGNEQFF; cdr3_nt: TGTGCCAGCAGTTACAAGGGACAGGGAAATGAGCAGTTCTTC
d_call: .; j_call: TRBJ1-2; v_call: TRBV2; clone_size: .; cdr3_aa: CASSEGRTVTNYGYTF; cdr3_nt: TGTGCCAGCAGTGAAGGAAGGACAGTGACTAACTATGGCTACACCTTC
d_call: TRBD1; j_call: TRBJ2-1; v_call: TRBV28; clone_size: .; cdr3_aa: CASRDRDEGEQFF; cdr3_nt: TGTGCCAGCAGGGACAGGGATGAAGGTGAGCAGTTCTTC
d_call: .; j_call: TRBJ1-3; v_call: TRBV30; clone_size: .; cdr3_aa: CAWSVQRGGSSGNTIYF; cdr3_nt: TGTGCCTGGAGTGTCCAGCGGGGGGGGAGCTCTGGAAACACCATATATTTT
d_call: .; j_call: TRBJ1-5; v_call: TRBV2; clone_size: .; cdr3_aa: CASRGTGSQPQHF; cdr3_nt: TGTGCCAGCAGGGGGACTGGGAGTCAGCCCCAGCATTTT
d_call: .; j_call: TRBJ2-3; v_call: TRBV27; clone_size: few; cdr3_aa: CASNKRPLTGTDTQYF; cdr3_nt: TGTGCCAGCAACAAGCGACCCTTGACGGGCACAGATACGCAGTATTTT
d_call: TRBD2; j_call: TRBJ2-2; v_call: TRBV9; clone_size: .; cdr3_aa: CASSVGGPAGGNTGELFF; cdr3_nt: TGTGCCAGCAGCGTAGGCGGCCCAGCGGGGGGGAACACCGGGGAGCTGTTTTTT
d_call: .; j_call: TRBJ2-1; v_call: TRBV6-4; clone_size: .; cdr3_aa: CASSFSTSLSYNEQFF; cdr3_nt: TGTGCCAGCAGTTTCTCGACTAGTCTCTCCTACAATGAGCAGTTCTTC
d_call: TRBD1; j_call: TRBJ1-2; v_call: TRBV2; clone_size: .; cdr3_aa: CASSGTGWDYTF; cdr3_nt: TGTGCCAGCAGTGGGACAGGGTGGGACTACACCTTC
d_call: TRBD1; j_call: TRBJ2-7; v_call: TRBV2; clone_size: .; cdr3_aa: CASRDRATVSYEQYF; cdr3_nt: TGTGCCAGCAGGGACAGGGCGACCGTTTCCTACGAGCAGTACTTC
d_call: TRBD1; j_call: TRBJ1-6; v_call: TRBV7-6; clone_size: .; cdr3_aa: CASSLGDRQNSPLHF; cdr3_nt: TGTGCCAGCAGCTTAGGGGACAGGCAAAATTCACCCCTCCACTTT